The entry below describes one T cell receptor (beta chain). This clonotype was detected ten times or more. Its antigen is still unknown. Base qualities are missing; no much larger clone stands one base away. What the treatment or condition label conveys for this sample: in vitro stimulation with specific CMV peptide epitopes to enrich CMV-specific T cells. Reads for this sample came from an Illumina HiSeq 1500. The public sequencing data were trimmed at Q25 with fastp and processed into clonotypes with MiXCR by TCRdb, which kept only in-frame beta chains. Rows are combined by CDR3 protein, so each entry shows the most common genes and DNA. The table for this sample lists about 900,000 distinct CDR3 sequences; around 30% of them were counted only once. Together, the top ten hold roughly 13% of the sample. The source of the sample is a study of T cell repertoires in cytomegalovirus infection (dated by TCRdb to about 2019). About the investigation overall: Alongside well-studied HLA-B-restricted epitopes, the peptide stimulations were aimed at recently identified HLA-C-restricted CMV epitopes, whose presentation resists viral immunomodulation. Donor HLA type was relevant to the analysis, because carriage of CMV infection together with the matching HLA type was indicated by public TCR beta signatures.

Looking up the germline V gene yields CDR1 SGHVS and CDR2 FNYEAQ. A distance of 11 bases separates the germline ends of V and J, which lose 2 bases and 6 bases respectively. The CDR3 measures 14 amino acids from cysteine to phenylalanine. The only DNA kept is the CDR3, 42 bases in frame from the first base. Study-level results and caveats: Carriers of CMV infection plus the relevant HLA type were discriminated by the cumulative frequency of public TCR beta family members in the study cohort and in an independent roughly 350-donor cohort. The ex vivo response was dominated by HLA-C-restricted CMV-specific TCR beta clonotypes, which also provided the single most frequent clonotype in two of eight donors.

This receptor chain uses TRBV7-6 and TRBJ2-1; the D gene is perhaps TRBD2, from 5 matching bases. The clonotype comes from a human donor in good health (CMV status not recorded). Some clones in this sample may be carry-over from other donors' samples. Sequenced material: cultured CD8+ T cells from PBMCs, taken from culture after CMV antigen stimulation. The bases are TGTGCCAGCAGCTTACCAATGCGGGTCAATGAGCAGTTCTTC. It specifies CASSLPMRVNEQFF.